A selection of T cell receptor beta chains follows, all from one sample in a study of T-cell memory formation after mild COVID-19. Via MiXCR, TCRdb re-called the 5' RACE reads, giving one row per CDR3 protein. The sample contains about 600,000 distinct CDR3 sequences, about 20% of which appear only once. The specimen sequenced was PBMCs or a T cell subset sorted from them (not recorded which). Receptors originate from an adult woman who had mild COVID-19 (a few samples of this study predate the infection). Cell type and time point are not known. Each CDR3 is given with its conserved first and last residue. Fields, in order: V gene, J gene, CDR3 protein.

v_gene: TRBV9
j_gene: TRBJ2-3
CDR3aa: CASSVGSGGAIDTQYF

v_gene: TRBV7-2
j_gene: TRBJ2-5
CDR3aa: CASSPNRGRIETQYF

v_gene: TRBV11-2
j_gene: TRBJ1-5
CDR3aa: CASSLEPGGFQPQHF

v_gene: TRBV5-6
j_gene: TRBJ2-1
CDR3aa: CASSPQGRGRSEQFF

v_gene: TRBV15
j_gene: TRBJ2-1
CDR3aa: CATSENSWNEQFF

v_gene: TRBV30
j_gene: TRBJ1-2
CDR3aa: CAWSRTGFLAIYGYTF

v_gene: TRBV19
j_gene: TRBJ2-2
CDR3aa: CASQSGTGGDGELFF

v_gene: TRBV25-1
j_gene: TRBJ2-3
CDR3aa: CASTSAGTDTQYF

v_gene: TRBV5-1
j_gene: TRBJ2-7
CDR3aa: CASSLGTGVVYEQYF

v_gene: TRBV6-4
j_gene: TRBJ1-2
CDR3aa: CASSDTPGQVDGYTF

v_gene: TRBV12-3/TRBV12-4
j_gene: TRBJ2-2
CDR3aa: CASRAGTGNTGELFF

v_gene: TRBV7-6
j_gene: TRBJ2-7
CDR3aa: CASSSQGSYEQCF

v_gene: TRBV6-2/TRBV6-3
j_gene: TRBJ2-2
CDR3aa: CASSPTSGRAGELFF

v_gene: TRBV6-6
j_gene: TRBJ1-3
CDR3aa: CASSSGQGYGNTIYF

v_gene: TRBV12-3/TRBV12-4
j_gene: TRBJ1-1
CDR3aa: CASSFSGVTEAFF

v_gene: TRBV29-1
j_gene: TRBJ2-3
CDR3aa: CSVGPSGGSTDTQYF

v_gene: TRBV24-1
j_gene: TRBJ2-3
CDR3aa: CATSDPTASGTDTQYF

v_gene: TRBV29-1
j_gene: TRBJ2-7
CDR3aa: CSVVRTGVEQYF

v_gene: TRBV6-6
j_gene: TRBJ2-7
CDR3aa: CASSYAGTPYEQYF

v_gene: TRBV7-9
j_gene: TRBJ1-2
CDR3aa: CASSPTADRVHGYTF

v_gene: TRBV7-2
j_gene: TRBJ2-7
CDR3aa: CASSLGLAGELPKYF